Below, 20 T cell receptor beta chains from the same sample are listed, as sequenced in a study of PD-L1 blockade in urothelial cancer. Time point noted: pretreatment peripheral blood. The data were produced by immunoSEQ multiplex PCR, yet TCRdb's version contains in-frame clones alone and is incomplete. The sample has 70,000 to 95,000 clones, 84% seen once. Material: PBMCs, obtained around atezolizumab (anti-PD-L1) treatment. The receptors were gathered from a man aged 55 to 70 with urothelial cancer.

This chain uses TRBV4-1 with TRBJ1-4; D gene uncertain. The germline gives CDR1 MGHRA, CDR2 YSYEKL. The CDR3 loop spans 15 amino acids. V was trimmed by 4 bases and J by 8 bases, leaving 17 bases between them. The CDR3 bases are TGCGCCAGCAGCCGACTTCTGGGTGGTAAGGAAAAACTGTTTTTT. It is translated as CASSRLLGGKEKLFF.

This clone was seen a handful of times. CDR3 DNA: TGTGCCAGCAGCCCCGATGGTGGTAGGAGAACCAAAAACATTCAGTACTTC. Its protein product is CASSPDGGRRTKNIQYF. V usage is TRBV7-3 and J usage is TRBJ2-4; no definite D call. The ends were cut back, 5 bases at V and 2 bases at J, with 19 bases in the middle. Germline lookup yields CDR1 SGHTA and CDR2 FQGTGA. There are 17 residues in the CDR3.

V usage is TRBV7-9 and J usage is TRBJ2-1, with a weak D call TRBD2 (6 bases). Germline V gives CDR1 SEHNR, CDR2 FQNEAQ (reference sequence). This CDR3 is 13 amino acids long. V gave up 1 base and J gave up 7 bases, with 8 bases separating them. The CDR3 DNA sequence: TGTGCCAGCAGCTTAGGTGCGGGGAATGAGCAGTTCTTC. Protein sequence: CASSLGAGNEQFF.

This chain links TRBV6-6 with TRBJ2-5; 10 bases agree with TRBD2. Germline-derived CDR1 and CDR2 are MNHNY and SVGAGI (reference sequence). This CDR3 contains 16 residues. Losses at the gene ends were 2 bases for V and 0 bases for J; bases not matched to a gene: 3. The CDR3 sequence: CASSYGSGGYQETQYF. The DNA for the CDR3 is TGTGCCAGCAGTTACGGTAGCGGGGGGTACCAAGAGACCCAGTACTTC.

The chain uses TRBV4-1 and TRBJ2-1; TRBD2 agrees at 13 bases. The trim removed 2 bases at V and 6 bases at J, leaving 4 bases unmatched. Germline assignment: CDR1 MGHRA and CDR2 YSYEKL. The CDR3 runs 16 residues. As DNA, the CDR3 is TGCGCCAGCAGCCAAACTAGCGGGAGGGCGGGCAATGAGCAGTTCTTC. Protein product: CASSQTSGRAGNEQFF.

V usage is TRBV27 and J usage is TRBJ1-6; TRBD1 agrees at 9 bases. The CDR3 is made up of 16 amino acids. V trimming: 4 bases; J trimming: 11 bases; junction bases outside the gene matches: 12. Looked up from germline, CDR1 is MNHEY and CDR2 is SMNVEV (reference sequence). CDR3 protein: CASSSPAGTGIPPLHF. Written as DNA, the CDR3 is TGTGCCAGCAGTTCCCCAGCCGGGACAGGGATACCACCCCTCCACTTT.

This clone was seen a single time. This chain links TRBV5-4 with TRBJ2-5, with 7 positions matching TRBD1. V lost 4 bases and J lost 4; bases outside the gene matches: 10. Germline V gene sequence: CDR1 SGHNT, CDR2 YYREEE (reference sequence). This CDR3 spans 15 amino acids. The CDR3, as DNA: TGTGCCAGCAGCCGAGGACAGGCTAGAGGAGAGACCCAGTACTTC. Translating it yields CASSRGQARGETQYF.

This clone was detected once. The rearrangement links TRBV6-5 to TRBJ1-5; D call uncertain. Trimming cost V 6 bases and J 8 bases, with 14 bases left between them. CDR1 MNHEY and CDR2 SVGAGI come from the germline V gene. This CDR3 region has 13 residues. This CDR3 reads CASSPDLREPQHF. The DNA for the CDR3 is TGTGCCAGCAGCCCGGACCTGAGGGAGCCCCAGCATTTT.

A remark on this clone: Other DNA variants within this sample encode the same CDR3. This rearrangement joins TRBV18 to TRBJ1-2; a weak D match, TRBD1 (5 bases). With 0 bases removed from V and 2 bases from J, the gap between germline ends came to 7 bases. This CDR3 has 14 residues. Per the germline V gene, CDR1 is KGHSH and CDR2 is LQKENI. The CDR3 protein is CASSPPGQNYGYTF. The CDR3 DNA sequence: TGTGCCAGCTCACCACCGGGGCAGAACTATGGCTACACCTTC.

The CDR3 bases are TGCGCCAGCAGCCTAGCGGAGGGAGGAGAGACCCAGTACTTC. The encoded protein is CASSLAEGGETQYF. This chain connects TRBV5-1 to TRBJ2-5, with TRBD2 matching over 7 bases. V dropped 4 bases and J dropped 4; count of bases not matched to a gene: 7. The CDR3 runs 14 residues. Germline CDR1 and CDR2: SGHRS and YFSETQ.

The rearrangement uses TRBV6-4 and TRBJ2-3; 8 nucleotides match TRBD2. The CDR3 has 17 amino acids. Per germline, CDR1 MRHNA and CDR2 SNTAGT. V was clipped by 0 bases and J by 4 bases; unmatched bases: 9. CDR3 loop: CASSDSMAGAGADTQYF. DNA for the CDR3: TGTGCCAGCAGTGACTCGATGGCGGGAGCGGGGGCAGATACGCAGTATTTT.

This chain connects TRBV9 to TRBJ2-3; 9 nucleotides agree with TRBD2. The germline CDR1 and CDR2 sequences are SGDLS and YYNGEE. V was pared by 0 bases and J by 1 base, with 9 bases of the junction left unmatched. This CDR3 is 18 amino acids long. CDR3 DNA sequence: TGTGCCAGCAGCGTAGGGGTTTTGGTAGCGGGGGGCACAGATACGCAGTATTTT. Amino acids: CASSVGVLVAGGTDTQYF.

The rearrangement joins TRBV19 to TRBJ1-4, with D hard to call. The CDR3 extends over 14 amino acids. Trimming cost V 6 bases and J 4 bases, with 12 bases left between them. The germline gives CDR1 LNHDA, CDR2 SQIVND (reference sequence). CDR3 in DNA: TGTGCCAGTAGCACCGGGGAGGTTAATGAAAAACTGTTTTTT. This encodes CASSTGEVNEKLFF.

The V and J genes are TRBV28 and TRBJ2-7; perhaps TRBD2 as D (5 bases). CDR1 and CDR2 (germline): MDHEN, SYDVKM. The V and J ends lost 2 bases and 6 bases respectively, with 8 bases between them. The CDR3 has 12 residues. In nucleotides, the CDR3 is TGTGCCAGCAGTTTACGAGGGCGCGAGCAGTACTTC. It is translated as CASSLRGREQYF. Supplemented by reference TRBV28 and TRBJ2-7, the full variable domain reads DVKVTQSSRYLVKRTGEKVFLECVQDMDHENMFWYRQDPGLGLRLIYFSYDVKMKEKGDIPEGYSVSREKKERFSLILESASTNQTSMYLCASSLRGREQYFGPGTRLTVT.

The chain has TRBV6-5 and TRBJ1-6; D perhaps matches TRBD1 (5 bases). The CDR3 length is 16 residues. V was cut by 0 bases and J by 3 bases, with 9 bases left in between. The V gene's germline CDR1 is MNHEY and CDR2 SVGAGI. CDR3 nucleotide sequence: TGTGCCAGCAGTTACTCTTTGGGGCACTATAATTCACCCCTCCACTTT. Its protein is CASSYSLGHYNSPLHF.

V is TRBV5-1 and J is TRBJ2-7; TRBD1 matches 9 bases. After removal of 2 bases from V and 4 bases from J, the junction contained 13 bases not matched to a gene. CDR3 length: 17 residues. Germline V lookup: CDR1 SGHRS, CDR2 YFSETQ. The CDR3 DNA reads TGCGCCAGCAGCTTACAAATTATACAGGGGGCGCCGTACGAGCAGTACTTC. It is translated as CASSLQIIQGAPYEQYF.

The CDR3 coding sequence is TGTGCCTCAAACAGCGGAAACACCATATATTTT. It translates to CASNSGNTIYF. The chain recombines TRBV10-3 with TRBJ1-3; no clear D. V was clipped by 11 bases and J by 4 bases, with 9 bases between them. The CDR3 covers 11 residues. Germline V gene lookup returns CDR1 ENHRY and CDR2 SYGVKD.

In its sample, this clone was seen once. The V call is TRBV19, the J call TRBJ1-2, with 7 bases identical to TRBD1. The CDR3 runs 15 residues. CDR1 is LNHDA and CDR2 is SQIVND in the germline V gene (reference sequence). Trimming cost V 4 bases and J 0 bases; bases outside gene matches: 5. The CDR3 region is CASSRSGTANYGYTF. In DNA form, the CDR3 reads TGTGCCAGTAGTAGGTCCGGGACAGCTAACTATGGCTACACCTTC.

J is TRBJ1-1 and V is TRBV19; maybe TRBD1 (5 bases). Germline V lookup: CDR1 LNHDA, CDR2 SQIVND (reference sequence). The CDR3 is 11 amino acids. Deletions cut 5 bases from V and 7 bases from J, with 8 bases between. The CDR3 sequence: CASSGGVEAFF. In nucleotides, the CDR3 is TGTGCCAGTAGTGGGGGGGTTGAAGCTTTCTTT.

This chain links TRBV5-6 with TRBJ2-7, with TRBD1 as a possible D gene (6 bases). The CDR3 runs 14 residues. The ends were cut back, 2 bases at V and 3 bases at J, with 12 bases in the middle. Per the germline V gene, CDR1 is SGHDT and CDR2 is YYEEEE. The CDR3 DNA reads as TGTGCCAGCAGCTTTATCTCCAGGGGCTACGAGCAGTACTTC. Its protein is CASSFISRGYEQYF.